A selection of T cell receptor beta chains follows, all from one sample in a study of cytomegalovirus exposure and HLA in healthy donors. Produced via immunoSEQ multiplex PCR; TCRdb's table is partial and in-frame only. The sample contains about 130,000 clones, less than 85% of which appear only once. The sample taken for sequencing was PBMCs. These receptors originate from a man younger than 45 in good health and CMV-seronegative. Each CDR3 is given with its conserved first and last residue. The D gene is left open where the match is weak. Size is omitted from some rows. Given values are once, few, many or a class for expanded clones.

D gene	clone size	V gene	J gene	CDR3 protein	CDR3 DNA
-	-	TRBV6-1	TRBJ2-3	CASSDADSTHTQYF	TGTGCCAGCAGTGATGCGGACTCCACGCATACGCAGTATTTT
-	-	TRBV27	TRBJ2-1	CASSPAGNEQFF	TGTGCCAGCAGTCCCGCGGGGAATGAGCAGTTCTTC
TRBD2	-	TRBV5-1	TRBJ2-7	CASSFGGGYEQYF	TGCGCCAGCAGCTTCGGGGGAGGGTACGAGCAGTACTTC
-	few	TRBV25-1	TRBJ1-1	CASSIGVDTEAFF	TGTGCCAGCAGTATAGGGGTGGACACTGAAGCTTTCTTT
-	few	TRBV15	TRBJ1-4	CATSTLRTSGGEKLFF	TGTGCCACCAGCACCTTAAGGACATCGGGGGGTGAAAAACTGTTTTTT
-	-	TRBV6-6	TRBJ2-2	CASSSQRRTGELFF	TGTGCCAGCAGTTCCCAGCGGAGAACCGGGGAGCTGTTTTTT
-	-	TRBV16	TRBJ1-1	CASSQLASNTEAFF	TGTGCCAGCAGCCAATTGGCATCGAACACTGAAGCTTTCTTT
TRBD2	-	TRBV19	TRBJ2-7	CASTPGGVAGGEQYF	TGTGCCAGTACCCCCGGCGGTGTGGCGGGAGGCGAGCAGTACTTC
TRBD2	-	TRBV7-9	TRBJ2-1	CASSSLAASYNEQFF	TGTGCCAGCAGCTCACTAGCGGCCTCCTACAATGAGCAGTTCTTC
TRBD2	-	TRBV6-5	TRBJ2-7	CASSRSSGSAYEQYF	TGTGCCAGCAGCCGTTCTAGCGGGTCCGCCTACGAGCAGTACTTC
TRBD2	-	TRBV6-4	TRBJ2-3	CASREAGGWDTQYF	TGTGCCAGCAGGGAAGCGGGAGGGTGGGATACGCAGTATTTT
-	-	TRBV10-3	TRBJ2-5	CAISEKQEQYF	TGTGCCATCAGTGAAAAGCAAGAGCAGTACTTC
TRBD1	-	TRBV11-2	TRBJ2-1	CASSLRDRAYNEQFF	TGTGCCAGCAGCTTGCGGGACAGGGCCTACAATGAGCAGTTCTTC
-	-	TRBV7-9	TRBJ2-5	CASTTFDSRAQTQYF	TGTGCCAGCACCACATTCGACAGCAGGGCGCAGACCCAGTACTTC
TRBD2	once	TRBV11-3	TRBJ2-1	CASSLDQGGTNSYNEQFF	TGTGCCAGCAGCTTAGATCAGGGAGGGACCAACTCCTACAATGAGCAGTTCTTC
-	-	TRBV11-2	TRBJ2-6	CASSLVISSGANVLTF	TGTGCCAGCAGCTTAGTCATTAGTTCTGGGGCCAACGTCCTGACTTTC
-	-	TRBV14	TRBJ1-2	CASSQNFNYGYTF	TGTGCCAGCAGCCAAAACTTCAACTATGGCTACACCTTC
TRBD1	-	TRBV2	TRBJ1-5	CASSGQGTSNQPQHF	TGTGCCAGCAGTGGACAGGGTACCAGCAATCAGCCCCAGCATTTT
TRBD2	-	TRBV7-8	TRBJ2-3	CASRPLAGTSTDTQYF	TGTGCCAGCAGACCACTAGCGGGCACAAGCACAGATACGCAGTATTTT
-	-	TRBV4-1	TRBJ2-3	CASSPMGARRATDTQYF	TGCGCCAGCAGCCCAATGGGAGCCAGAAGGGCCACAGATACGCAGTATTTT
-	-	TRBV9	TRBJ2-5	CASSVALQETQYF	TGTGCCAGCAGCGTGGCCCTCCAAGAGACCCAGTACTTC
-	-	TRBV4-1	TRBJ1-4	CASSQEDGQNEKLFF	TGCGCCAGCAGCCAAGAGGACGGACAGAATGAAAAACTGTTTTTT
-	-	TRBV5-6	TRBJ2-5	CASSLDRGETQYF	TGTGCCAGCAGCTTGGATAGGGGAGAGACCCAGTACTTC
TRBD2	-	TRBV27	TRBJ2-1	CASSSGRTLFSYNEQFF	TGTGCCAGCAGTAGCGGGAGGACACTTTTCTCCTACAATGAGCAGTTCTTC
TRBD1	-	TRBV7-9	TRBJ1-5	CASSPMDRGPQPQHF	TGTGCCAGCAGCCCAATGGACAGGGGACCTCAGCCCCAGCATTTT
-	-	TRBV7-9	TRBJ2-7	CASSFTQGLSYEQYF	TGTGCCAGCAGCTTCACACAGGGATTATCCTACGAGCAGTACTTC
TRBD2	-	TRBV28	TRBJ2-1	CASSDLLAGELSSYNEQFF	TGTGCCAGCAGCGACCTCTTAGCGGGAGAGCTTAGCTCCTACAATGAGCAGTTCTTC
TRBD2	-	TRBV7-2	TRBJ2-1	CASSQGLAGAKFEQFF	TGTGCCAGCAGCCAAGGACTAGCGGGAGCTAAGTTTGAGCAGTTCTTC
TRBD1	few	TRBV4-1	TRBJ1-1	CASSQHGQGGTEAFF	TGCGCCAGCAGCCAGCATGGACAGGGGGGGACTGAAGCTTTCTTT
TRBD2	once	TRBV5-6	TRBJ2-7	CASSAGLGNYEQYF	TGTGCCAGCAGCGCCGGACTAGGAAACTACGAGCAGTACTTC
-	-	TRBV28	TRBJ2-7	CASSLSRNEQYF	TGTGCCAGCAGTTTATCGAGGAACGAGCAGTACTTC
-	few	TRBV2	TRBJ1-5	CASSLQGGQPQHF	TGTGCCAGCAGTCTACAGGGTGGTCAGCCCCAGCATTTT
-	-	TRBV11-2	TRBJ2-7	CASSLAAGFPYEQYF	TGTGCCAGCAGCTTAGCCGCGGGGTTCCCCTACGAGCAGTACTTC
TRBD2	-	TRBV10-2	TRBJ2-4	CASSESLSGRSLWEAKNIQYF	TGCGCCAGCAGTGAGTCTTTAAGCGGGAGGTCCTTGTGGGAAGCCAAAAACATTCAGTACTTC
TRBD1	-	TRBV18	TRBJ1-2	CASSDKGGTEYGYTF	TGTGCCAGCTCAGATAAAGGGGGCACGGAATATGGCTACACCTTC
-	-	TRBV7-9	TRBJ2-1	CASSSQTGSYNEQFF	TGTGCCAGCAGCTCCCAAACGGGCTCCTACAATGAGCAGTTCTTC
TRBD2	-	TRBV30	TRBJ2-5	CAWSGGSGRRETQYF	TGTGCCTGGAGTGGGGGTAGCGGGAGGCGGGAGACCCAGTACTTC
TRBD2	-	TRBV5-4	TRBJ2-1	CASSRKTSGRSDEQFF	TGTGCCAGCAGCAGAAAGACTAGCGGGAGATCTGATGAGCAGTTCTTC
TRBD2	few	TRBV5-6	TRBJ2-1	CASSGLAGGGEQFF	TGTGCCAGCAGCGGACTAGCGGGAGGGGGTGAGCAGTTCTTC
-	-	TRBV9	TRBJ2-1	CASGRGDEQFF	TGTGCCAGCGGGAGAGGCGATGAGCAGTTCTTC
TRBD2	-	TRBV29-1	TRBJ2-7	CSVGPGGGVYEQYF	TGCAGCGTTGGTCCCGGCGGGGGTGTTTACGAGCAGTACTTC
-	-	TRBV11-3	TRBJ2-7	CASSFGPRSEQYF	TGTGCCAGCAGCTTTGGGCCACGGTCGGAGCAGTACTTC